Below, one TCR beta chain is given with its context. The antigen is not known. V dropped 5 bases and J dropped 0 bases, with 14 bases sitting between them. The CDR3 totals 15 residues. CDR1 SGHTA and CDR2 FQGTGA come from the germline V gene. This record belongs to a study of OX40 agonist ivuxolimab in advanced cancers. In the study overall: Patients received the agonistic anti-OX40 (CD134) antibody ivuxolimab. Previous treatment with anti-PD-1, anti-PD-L1 or anti-CTLA-4 therapy was allowed; approximately 40% had received some. Partial responses were seen in three patients, one with hepatocellular carcinoma and two with cutaneous melanoma. Whole-study findings and limits: Averaged across samples, CD8+ T cells carried more expanded clones than CD4+ did.

The table came from immunoSEQ multiplex PCR; TCRdb's copy has only in-frame clones and leaves some out. The table shows 60,000 to 100,000 clones, with roughly 90% occurring only once. The source of this sequence is an adult with an advanced solid tumor such as melanoma, head and neck, liver or kidney cancer. The rearrangement links TRBV7-3 to TRBJ2-7, with D possibly being TRBD2 (5 bases). Sequencing was performed on CD4+ or CD8+ T cells sorted from blood, taken in a trial of the OX40 agonist ivuxolimab. The CDR3 loop reads CASSRGAVSSYEQYF. DNA for the CDR3: TGTGCCAGCAGCCGAGGAGCGGTAAGCTCCTACGAGCAGTACTTC. The full variable domain, in which reference TRBV7-3 and TRBJ2-7 provide the parts outside the CDR3, is GAGVSQTPSNKVTEKGKYVELRCDPISGHTALYWYRQSLGQGPEFLIYFQGTGAADDSGLPNDRFFAVRPEGSVSTLKIQRTERGDSAVYLCASSRGAVSSYEQYFGPGTRLTVT.